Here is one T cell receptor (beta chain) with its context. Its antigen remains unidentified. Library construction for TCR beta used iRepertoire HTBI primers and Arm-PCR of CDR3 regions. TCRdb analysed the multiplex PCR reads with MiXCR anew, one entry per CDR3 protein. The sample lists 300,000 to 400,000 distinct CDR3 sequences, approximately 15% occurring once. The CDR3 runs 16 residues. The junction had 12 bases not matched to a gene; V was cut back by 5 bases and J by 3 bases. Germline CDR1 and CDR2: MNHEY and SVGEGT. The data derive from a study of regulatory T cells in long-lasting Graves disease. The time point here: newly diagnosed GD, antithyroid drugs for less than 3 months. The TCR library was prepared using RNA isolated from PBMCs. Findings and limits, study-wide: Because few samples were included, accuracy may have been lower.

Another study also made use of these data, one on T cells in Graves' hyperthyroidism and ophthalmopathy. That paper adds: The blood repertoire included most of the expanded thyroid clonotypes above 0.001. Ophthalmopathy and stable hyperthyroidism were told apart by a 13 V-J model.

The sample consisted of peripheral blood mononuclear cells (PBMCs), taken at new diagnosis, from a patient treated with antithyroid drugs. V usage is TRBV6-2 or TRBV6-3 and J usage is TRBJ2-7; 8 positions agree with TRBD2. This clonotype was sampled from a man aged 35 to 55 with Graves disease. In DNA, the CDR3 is TGTGCCAGCAGTCACCCGGGACTAGTGATCGGCTACGAGCAGTACTTC. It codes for CASSHPGLVIGYEQYF.